One T cell receptor beta chain is described in this entry. The method was immunoSEQ multiplex PCR; TCRdb's version includes in-frame clones alone and lacks a portion of them. Of 100,000 to 150,000 clones in the sample, around 81% were seen once. The data were taken from a study of blood T cell repertoires in COVID-19. Sample: peripheral blood. The receptor was isolated from a woman in her fifties or sixties with active or convalescent COVID-19.

CDR3: CASSSSGRAGSNEQFF. DNA of the CDR3: TGTGCCAGCAGCTCTAGCGGGAGGGCCGGGTCCAATGAGCAGTTCTTC. The chain couples TRBV7-2 to TRBJ2-1; TRBD2 matches 12 bases. From germline, CDR1 is SGHTA and CDR2 FQGNSA. The CDR3 has 16 residues. V gave up 4 bases and J gave up 6 bases; unmatched junction bases: 7.